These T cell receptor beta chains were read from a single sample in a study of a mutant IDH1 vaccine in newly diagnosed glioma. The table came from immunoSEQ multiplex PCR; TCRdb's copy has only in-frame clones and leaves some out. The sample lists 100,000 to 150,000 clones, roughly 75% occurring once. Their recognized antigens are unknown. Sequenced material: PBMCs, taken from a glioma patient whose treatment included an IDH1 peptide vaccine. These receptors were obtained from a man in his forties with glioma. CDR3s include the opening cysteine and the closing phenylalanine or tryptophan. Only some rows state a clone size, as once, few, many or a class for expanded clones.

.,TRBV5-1,CASSSLGQEYGYTF
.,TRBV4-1,CASSQGGMAGGTEAFF
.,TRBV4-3,CASSQEQGVMELFF
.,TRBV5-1,CASSVSAGGGNQPQHF
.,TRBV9,CASSAGPDRPGYNEQFF
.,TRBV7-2,CASSLGIWGTGELFF
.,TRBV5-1,CASSLALTGYTEAFF
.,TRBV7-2,CASSSSGGSGNTIYF
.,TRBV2,CASTRPVGGPTSYEQYF
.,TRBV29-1,CSVDNGHNEQFF
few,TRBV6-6,CASSYDSGASYEQYF
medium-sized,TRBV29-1,CSVEVYRGPYGYTF
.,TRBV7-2,CASSLSDRGNYEQYF
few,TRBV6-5,CASIPRVAGNTEAFF
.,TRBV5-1,CASSLWDRPQETQYF
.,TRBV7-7,CASSGGATGELFF
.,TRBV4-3,CASSPGTSGSYEQYF
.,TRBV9,CASSVSGGVYEQYF
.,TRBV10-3,CAISESLLKQGAYEQYF
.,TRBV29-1,CSVEVGTGDPYGYTF
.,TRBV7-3,CASSLSGGRGQETQYF
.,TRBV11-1,CASSSESNQPQHF
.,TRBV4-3,CASSQSSSGIETQYF
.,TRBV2,CASSSGGIKTDTQYF
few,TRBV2,CASRGAPSTDTQYF
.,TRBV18,CASSPGQGIIYGYTF
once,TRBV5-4,CASSLAGAGEQFF
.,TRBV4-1,CASSRDAGTNEKLFF
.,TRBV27,CASSLGGRGYGYTF
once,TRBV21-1,CASQTPSGYTDTQYF
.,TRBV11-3,CASSLDGQGTDTQYF
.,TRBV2,CASSMVGGEAFF
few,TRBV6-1,CASSAAQSQPQHF
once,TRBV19,CASSNGWQDTGELFF
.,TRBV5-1,CASSLVVRNTEAFF
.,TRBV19,CASSDGAFGNTIYF
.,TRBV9,CASSVELRAGIQYF
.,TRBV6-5,CASRRDGSGNTIYF
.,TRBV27,CASSLSWDLNQPQHF
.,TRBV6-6,CASSARDSGSYNEQFF
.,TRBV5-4,CASSLGGPNSNQPQHF
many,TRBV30,CAWSAPGGNQPQHF
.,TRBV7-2,CASSLRTALEAFF
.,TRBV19,CASSIARQGWNEKLFF
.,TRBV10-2,CASSPGSSLLGTEAFF
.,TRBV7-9,CASSLPEGPNEKLFF
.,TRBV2,CASSVDRGQGGELFF
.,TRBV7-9,CASSLVDEKLFF
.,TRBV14,CASSQDSSRPYGYTF
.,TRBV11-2,CASSLDSGGRYGYTF
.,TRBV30,CAWSVHRGPDNSPLHF